The next 3 T cell receptor beta chains were all read from a single sample in a study of human T cells and chemical hapten exposure. Time point given: patch test 2, 6 weeks after DPC sensitization. As to treatment: therapeutic diphenylcyclopropenone sensitization with weekly scalp DPC. One entry per CDR3 protein results from TCRdb running MiXCR on the RACE reads. The table includes approximately 120,000 distinct CDR3 sequences, roughly a tenth detected once. Sequencing was performed on whole blood, taken in connection with sensitization to the hapten diphenylcyclopropenone (DPC). These receptors all come from a woman between 35 and 50 years old with alopecia areata. Some clones in this sample may be carry-over from other donors' samples.

This clonotype was recorded once. V gene TRBV5-1 combines with J gene TRBJ1-1; TRBD1 aligns across 8 bases. From germline, CDR1 is SGHRS and CDR2 YFSETQ. Trimming took 4 bases from V and 4 from J; bases not matched to a gene: 3. The CDR3 is 13 amino acids. The CDR3: CASSVTGATEAFF. The CDR3 nucleotides are TGCGCCAGCAGCGTGACAGGGGCCACTGAAGCTTTCTTT.

This clonotype was recorded many times. The chain uses TRBV10-3 and TRBJ2-1, with D tentatively TRBD1 (5 bases). V lost 11 bases and J 4 bases, leaving 18 bases between the germline ends. The CDR3 runs to 14 residues. Germline V gene lookup returns CDR1 ENHRY and CDR2 SYGVKD. As DNA, the CDR3 is TGTGCCGCCACCTCTGGGGCGCCATACAATGAGCAGTTCTTC. As protein: CAATSGAPYNEQFF.

This clonotype showed up many times. The genes are TRBV5-4 and TRBJ2-3; D remains unclear. The CDR3 runs to 15 residues. Germline loops: CDR1 SGHNT, CDR2 YYREEE (reference sequence). V was cut by 5 bases and J by 2 bases, with 15 bases left in between. CDR3 residues: CASSPGGLPTDTQYF. CDR3 DNA: TGTGCCAGCAGTCCCGGCGGCCTTCCCACAGATACGCAGTATTTT.